This is a list of T cell receptor beta chains from one sample in a study of radiotherapy plus CTLA-4 blockade in lung cancer. Generated by immunoSEQ multiplex PCR, the TCRdb table keeps only in-frame clones and is missing some. The repertoire holds around 80,000 clones, with 75% to 90% as singletons. Sequences were derived from peripheral blood, sampled from a patient treated with radiotherapy plus ipilimumab. The receptor set was obtained from a human donor with non-small cell lung cancer who had stable disease on radiotherapy plus ipilimumab. Both conserved end residues are part of each CDR3. The D gene is left open where the match is weak. Expanded clones get a size class; other rows say once, few or many, or leave the size out.

len	v_gene	abundance	j_gene	d_gene	CDR3aa	CDR3nt
13	TRBV29-1	-	TRBJ2-3	-	CSDEIGSADTQYF	TGCAGCGACGAAATAGGTAGCGCAGATACGCAGTATTTT
14	TRBV5-1	-	TRBJ1-2	-	CASSLTGINYGYTF	TGCGCCAGCAGCCTGACAGGTATTAACTATGGCTACACCTTC
14	TRBV7-8	-	TRBJ2-7	-	CASSLEASSYEQYF	TGTGCCAGCAGCTTAGAGGCCAGCTCCTACGAGCAGTACTTC
15	TRBV27	-	TRBJ2-2	TRBD1	CASRWDRVDSGELFF	TGTGCCAGCAGATGGGACAGGGTCGACTCCGGGGAGCTGTTTTTT
19	TRBV7-2	-	TRBJ1-3	-	CASSLAPPDGLSSGNTIYF	TGTGCCAGCAGCTTAGCCCCTCCGGACGGACTAAGCTCTGGAAACACCATATATTTT
17	TRBV30	once	TRBJ1-4	TRBD1	CAWRSSDRFATNEKLFF	TGTGCCTGGAGATCCTCGGACAGGTTTGCAACTAATGAAAAACTGTTTTTT
13	TRBV6-4	-	TRBJ2-7	-	CASSGGDRYEQYF	TGTGCCAGCAGTGGAGGGGATCGGTACGAGCAGTACTTC
15	TRBV11-3	once	TRBJ2-3	-	CASSLGEFSTDTQYF	TGTGCCAGCAGCTTGGGAGAGTTTAGCACAGATACGCAGTATTTT
12	TRBV7-9	-	TRBJ1-1	TRBD1	CASREQGVEAFF	TGTGCCAGCAGAGAACAGGGGGTTGAGGCTTTCTTT
12	TRBV10-3	few	TRBJ2-7	-	CAIRTAAYEQYF	TGTGCCATCAGGACAGCGGCCTACGAGCAGTACTTC
14	TRBV18	-	TRBJ2-2	-	CASSPDYRTGELFF	TGTGCCAGCTCACCGGACTATCGGACCGGGGAGCTGTTTTTT
13	TRBV6-5	-	TRBJ2-1	-	CASSYGLYNEQFF	TGTGCCAGCAGTTACGGACTGTACAATGAGCAGTTCTTC
14	TRBV7-9	-	TRBJ1-2	-	CASSLAATAGGYTF	TGTGCCAGCAGCTTAGCGGCCACGGCAGGGGGCTACACCTTC
14	TRBV10-3	few	TRBJ1-6	-	CAIKAPGDNSPLHF	TGTGCCATCAAGGCCCCGGGGGATAATTCACCCCTCCACTTT
14	TRBV30	-	TRBJ1-4	-	CAWSGVQGGEKLFF	TGTGCCTGGAGTGGGGTACAGGGCGGTGAAAAACTGTTTTTT
13	TRBV19	-	TRBJ1-1	-	CASMKGLRTEAFF	TGTGCCAGTATGAAGGGGCTGAGGACTGAAGCTTTCTTT
15	TRBV28	-	TRBJ1-2	-	CASSFPSQGNYGYTF	TGTGCCAGCAGTTTCCCCAGTCAGGGAAACTATGGCTACACCTTC
15	TRBV6-1	-	TRBJ2-1	TRBD2	CASEFRTSGRAEQFF	TGTGCCAGCGAATTTAGGACTAGCGGGAGGGCTGAGCAGTTCTTC
13	TRBV5-1	-	TRBJ2-1	TRBD1	CASSRTGGDEQFF	TGCGCCAGCAGCCGGACAGGGGGCGATGAGCAGTTCTTC
14	TRBV11-2	few	TRBJ1-3	-	CASSSSRSGNTIYF	TGTGCCAGCAGCTCAAGCAGGTCTGGAAACACCATATATTTT
13	TRBV7-3	-	TRBJ2-3	TRBD2	CASSRLATDTQYF	TGTGCCAGCAGCCGACTAGCCACAGATACGCAGTATTTT
13	TRBV18	-	TRBJ2-7	TRBD2	CASSQGLVNEQYF	TGTGCCAGCTCACAAGGACTAGTCAACGAGCAGTACTTC
15	TRBV19	-	TRBJ2-7	TRBD1	CASSDPGDRAYEQYF	TGTGCCAGTAGTGATCCCGGGGACAGGGCCTACGAGCAGTACTTC
15	TRBV7-2	-	TRBJ2-5	TRBD2	CASSSSGRIKETQYF	TGTGCCAGCAGCTCTAGCGGGCGGATTAAAGAGACCCAGTACTTC
14	TRBV5-6	-	TRBJ1-6	-	CASSPVIRDSPLHF	TGTGCCAGCAGCCCGGTGATAAGGGATTCACCCCTCCACTTT
13	TRBV28	once	TRBJ1-5	-	CASSLRGRQPQHF	TGTGCCAGCAGTTTGCGGGGGAGACAGCCCCAGCATTTT
16	TRBV30	-	TRBJ2-1	TRBD2	CAWSRSGRTYYNEQFF	TGTGCCTGGAGTCGTAGCGGGAGGACCTATTACAATGAGCAGTTCTTC
17	TRBV21-1	-	TRBJ1-5	-	CASSKVCRGDSNQPQHF	TGTGCCAGCAGCAAAGTTTGCAGGGGGGATAGCAATCAGCCCCAGCATTTT
15	TRBV7-2	-	TRBJ2-1	-	CASSLEGGLYNEQFF	TGTGCCAGCAGCTTAGAGGGGGGCCTATACAATGAGCAGTTCTTC
14	TRBV5-1	-	TRBJ1-1	-	CASSLGRGQTEAFF	TGCGCCAGCAGCTTGGGTCGGGGGCAGACTGAAGCTTTCTTT
17	TRBV4-2	-	TRBJ2-7	TRBD1	CASSQDPWTGETYEQYF	TGTGCCAGCAGCCAAGACCCCTGGACAGGGGAGACCTACGAGCAGTACTTC
16	TRBV19	-	TRBJ1-6	TRBD1	CASSTLDRAYNSPLHF	TGTGCCAGTAGCACCCTCGACAGGGCCTATAATTCACCCCTCCACTTT
15	TRBV11-3	-	TRBJ2-1	TRBD1	CASSLPPTGYNEQFF	TGTGCCAGCAGCTTACCTCCGACAGGGTACAATGAGCAGTTCTTC
15	TRBV19	-	TRBJ1-5	-	CASKWLWQPNQPQHF	TGTGCCAGTAAGTGGCTTTGGCAGCCCAATCAGCCCCAGCATTTT
9	TRBV6-4	few	TRBJ2-1	-	CAVGTEQFF	TGTGCGGTAGGGACGGAGCAGTTCTTC
13	TRBV29-1	once	TRBJ1-1	-	CSVVGRGGTEAFF	TGCAGCGTTGTAGGGCGAGGAGGCACTGAAGCTTTCTTT
16	TRBV15	-	TRBJ2-3	-	CATSSRTAASTDTQYF	TGTGCCACCAGCAGCAGGACAGCGGCTAGCACAGATACGCAGTATTTT
14	TRBV5-1	-	TRBJ2-3	-	CASSAAGGPDTQYF	TGCGCCAGCAGCGCCGCCGGGGGACCAGATACGCAGTATTTT